Below are 31 T cell receptor beta chains sequenced from a single sample in a study of cytomegalovirus exposure and HLA in healthy donors (dated by TCRdb to between 2016 and 2019). Receptor libraries were prepared by the immunoSEQ multiplex PCR assay. The multiplex PCR relied on a mix of 60 forward primers for TCR Vbeta segments and 13 reverse primers for TCR Jbeta segments. The clones in this table, taken by TCRdb from immuneACCESS, are in-frame only. Not every clone is retained; where verified, under half of the shortfall comes from an unresolved V gene, and the cause of the rest is unknown. The sample contains 150,000 to 200,000 clones, 60% to 85% of them found a single time. 4.5% to 6% of the sample lies in the top ten. Material: PBMCs. These receptors were obtained from a man aged 40-49 years in good health and CMV-seronegative.

The chain links TRBV11-2 to TRBJ2-5; D possibly corresponds to TRBD2 (6 bases). This CDR3 is built from 16 residues. V shed 5 bases and J shed 0 bases, with 16 bases lying between them. CDR1 and CDR2 (germline): SGHAT, FQNNGV. In DNA, the CDR3 is TGTGCCAGCAGCCCGAAGGCGGGGACGGACCAAGAGACCCAGTACTTC. Its protein is CASSPKAGTDQETQYF. The whole variable domain, filled in from reference TRBV11-2 and TRBJ2-5, reads EAGVAQSPRYKIIEKRQSVAFWCNPISGHATLYWYQQILGQGPKLLIQFQNNGVVDDSQLPKDRFSAERLKGVDSTLKIQPAKLEDSAVYLCASSPKAGTDQETQYFGPGTRLLVL.

For the CDR3, the DNA is TGTGCCAGCTCAGGGGACAGGGGCCCCTATAATTCACCCCTCCACTTT. Translation gives CASSGDRGPYNSPLHF. V usage is TRBV18 and J usage is TRBJ1-6; 10 nucleotides align to TRBD1. Trimming cost V 5 bases and J 2 bases; bases outside gene matches: 3. The germline CDR1 and CDR2 sequences are KGHSH and LQKENI. The length of the CDR3 is 16 residues.

As for this clone: The junction and the germline gene differ at one end; a read error may be behind it. The V gene is TRBV25-1, the J gene TRBJ2-3; maybe TRBD2 (6 bases). Germline assignment: CDR1 MGHDK and CDR2 SYGVNS. The CDR3 is 13 residues long. The CDR3 loop reads CASSEPGGDTQCF. CDR3 DNA: TGTGCCAGCAGTGAGCCCGGCGGGGATACGCAGTGTTTT.

For this clone: At one end the junction does not follow the germline gene, possibly because of a read error. This chain uses TRBV7-9 with TRBJ1-4; a possible D gene is TRBD1 (5 bases). There are 16 residues in the CDR3. Germline lookup yields CDR1 SEHNR and CDR2 FQNEAQ (reference sequence). The CDR3 is CPSSSSDKPLAEKLFF. CDR3 in DNA: TGTCCCAGCAGCTCATCGGACAAGCCGCTAGCGGAAAAACTGTTTTTT.

V usage is TRBV6-5 and J usage is TRBJ1-2, with 7 bases lining up with TRBD1. The CDR3 contains 14 residues. Germline values: CDR1 MNHEY, CDR2 SVGAGI. Trimming cost V 3 bases and J 4 bases; bases outside gene matches: 5. CDR3: CASSYATGRYGYTF. The CDR3 DNA sequence: TGTGCCAGCAGTTATGCGACAGGGCGCTATGGCTACACCTTC.

V usage is TRBV6-5 and J usage is TRBJ2-1, with D hard to call. V was clipped by 6 bases and J by 1 base, with 13 bases between them. CDR1 and CDR2 (germline): MNHEY, SVGAGI. The CDR3 consists of 15 residues. The CDR3 loop is CASSQSQVSYNEQFF. The CDR3 DNA reads TGTGCCAGCAGCCAGTCCCAAGTATCCTACAATGAGCAGTTCTTC.

This chain connects TRBV5-1 to TRBJ2-1; 9 bases are a match to TRBD2. The CDR3 covers 16 residues. Trimming removed 4 bases from V and 6 bases from J; junction bases left unmatched: 11. CDR1 SGHRS and CDR2 YFSETQ come from the germline V gene. CDR3 DNA sequence: TGCGCCAGCAGCCTTCCTGGCGGGGGGGCCGGCAATGAGCAGTTCTTC. Translating it yields CASSLPGGGAGNEQFF.

J is TRBJ2-5 and V is TRBV27; 9 bases map to TRBD1. The CDR3 loop spans 16 amino acids. Germline CDR1 and CDR2: MNHEY and SMNVEV (reference sequence). J gave up 4 bases and V 6 bases, and 12 bases lay outside the gene matches. CDR3 amino acids: CASSLQGALIAETQYF. The CDR3 bases are TGTGCCAGCAGCCTACAGGGGGCGCTTATTGCAGAGACCCAGTACTTC.

This chain links TRBV2 with TRBJ2-7, with 7 bases fitting TRBD1. This CDR3 spans 14 amino acids. Per the germline V gene, CDR1 is SNHLY and CDR2 is FYNNEI. The V and J ends lost 5 bases and 0 bases, in that order; junction bases with no gene match: 4. The CDR3 reads CASSKDRSSYEQYF. The DNA for the CDR3 is TGTGCCAGCAGTAAGGACAGGAGCTCCTACGAGCAGTACTTC.

This chain connects TRBV6-5 to TRBJ1-2; 9 bases are a match to TRBD1. Unmatched junction bases numbered 6, after V lost 2 bases and J lost 2 bases. Germline V CDR1 and CDR2: MNHEY, SVGAGI. The CDR3 totals 16 residues. The CDR3 region is CASSYQQGAWNYGYTF. The CDR3 nucleotides are TGTGCCAGCAGTTACCAACAGGGGGCTTGGAACTATGGCTACACCTTC.

The rearrangement uses TRBV29-1 and TRBJ1-1; D is ambiguous. Between the trimmed V and J ends, which lost 4 bases and 3 bases, there was a span of 12 bases. There are 13 residues in the CDR3. Germline V CDR1 and CDR2: SQVTM, ANQGSEA. The chain's CDR3 is CSVVKGGYTEAFF. The CDR3 nucleotides read TGCAGCGTTGTGAAAGGAGGGTACACTGAAGCTTTCTTT.

The chain carries TRBV7-8 and TRBJ2-7, with a possible D match to TRBD1 (5 bases). Germline V gene data show CDR1 as SGHVS and CDR2 as FQNEAQ. The CDR3 totals 13 residues. V dropped 2 bases and J dropped 0 bases, with 5 bases sitting between them. The CDR3: CASSLRGSYEQYF. The CDR3 bases are TGTGCCAGCAGCTTAAGGGGCTCCTACGAGCAGTACTTC.

The DNA of the CDR3 is TGCGCCAGCAGCTTGGGGGCTACCCAAGAGACCCAGTACTTC. Protein: CASSLGATQETQYF. J is TRBJ2-5 and V is TRBV5-1; D ambiguous. The V end was cut by 0 bases, the J end by 1 base, with 7 bases between. There are 14 residues in the CDR3. Per germline, CDR1 SGHRS and CDR2 YFSETQ.

The genes are TRBV29-1 and TRBJ2-5, with 10 bases identical to TRBD1. The J call is doubtful: the DNA matches TRBJ2-7 better. The CDR3 extends over 12 amino acids. CDR1 is SQVTM, CDR2 ANQGSEA, per germline. CDR3 sequence: CSVRDRGYEQYF. The CDR3 DNA reads as TGCAGCGTTAGGGACAGGGGATACGAGCAGTACTTC.

This clone has a handful of counts. The chain links TRBV4-3 to TRBJ2-3; D is unclear. This CDR3 region has 15 residues. Between the trimmed V and J ends, which lost 1 base and 6 bases, there was a span of 14 bases. Germline V gives CDR1 LGHNA, CDR2 YSLEER. CDR3 protein: CASSQGRMPGDTQYF. CDR3 nucleotides: TGCGCCAGCAGCCAAGGGCGGATGCCCGGGGATACGCAGTATTTT.

In the case of this clone: Other DNA variants within this sample encode the same CDR3. V usage is TRBV9 and J usage is TRBJ1-6; D is perhaps TRBD1 (6 bases). The length of the CDR3 is 16 residues. Germline V gene lookup returns CDR1 SGDLS and CDR2 YYNGEE. V was trimmed by 0 bases and J by 7 bases, leaving 14 bases between them. The DNA for the CDR3 is TGTGCCAGCAGCGTAGCTACGGGGGGCCGGAATTCACCCCTCCACTTT. Its protein product is CASSVATGGRNSPLHF.

The chain uses TRBV19 and TRBJ2-7; D might be TRBD1 (5 bases). CDR1 is LNHDA, CDR2 SQIVND, per germline (reference sequence). The CDR3 consists of 15 residues. V dropped 3 bases and J dropped 1 base, with 13 bases sitting between them. This CDR3 reads CASSMGQAFSYEQYF. CDR3 nucleotides: TGTGCCAGTAGTATGGGGCAAGCCTTTTCCTACGAGCAGTACTTC.

The chain recombines TRBV11-3 with TRBJ2-5; D may be TRBD1 (5 bases). Germline CDR1 and CDR2: SGHNT and YENEEA. CDR3 length equals 13 residues. With 5 bases removed from V and 2 bases from J, the gap between germline ends came to 9 bases. The CDR3 protein is CASSPRVQETQYF. Written as DNA, the CDR3 is TGTGCCAGCAGCCCCAGGGTTCAAGAGACCCAGTACTTC.

The chain uses TRBV4-3 and TRBJ2-2; 7 bases are shared with TRBD1. Germline V gene sequence: CDR1 LGHNA, CDR2 YSLEER. V lost 3 bases, J lost 4 bases, and 5 bases stayed unmatched. The CDR3 runs to 15 residues. The DNA for the CDR3 is TGCGCCAGCAGCCATAAGACAGGGCGCACCGGGGAGCTGTTTTTT. It translates to CASSHKTGRTGELFF.

This clone was picked up a small number of times. The chain joins TRBV5-4 to TRBJ1-4, with TRBD1 matching over 7 bases. Germline CDR1 reads SGHNT; CDR2 reads YYREEE (reference sequence). The CDR3 runs to 15 residues. V was clipped by 3 bases and J by 0 bases; unmatched bases: 2. The CDR3 reads CASSYDRATNEKLFF. For the CDR3, the DNA is TGTGCCAGCAGCTACGACAGGGCAACTAATGAAAAACTGTTTTTT.

This rearrangement joins TRBV10-2 to TRBJ2-5; 13 positions agree with TRBD2. The CDR3 length is 17 residues. Germline loops: CDR1 WSHSY, CDR2 SAAADI. The trim removed 3 bases at V and 2 bases at J, leaving 6 bases unmatched. The CDR3 DNA sequence: TGCGCCAGCAGTGAAGGGACTAGCGGGATGATGCAAGAGACCCAGTACTTC. This codes for CASSEGTSGMMQETQYF.

This chain uses TRBV27 with TRBJ2-2; 11 nucleotides align to TRBD1. This CDR3 is built from 15 residues. Looked up from germline, CDR1 is MNHEY and CDR2 is SMNVEV (reference sequence). Germline trimming cut 5 bases from V and 5 bases from J; bases unmatched to any gene: 4. For the CDR3, the DNA is TGTGCCAGCAGTCGATGGGACAGGGGGACCGGGGAGCTGTTTTTT. Encoded protein: CASSRWDRGTGELFF.

The CDR3 is CASSSRTGEAGELFF. In nucleotides, the CDR3 is TGCGCCAGCAGCTCCCGGACAGGGGAGGCCGGGGAGCTGTTTTTT. V is TRBV5-1 and J is TRBJ2-2; 9 bases are a match to TRBD1. CDR1 and CDR2 (germline): SGHRS, YFSETQ. This CDR3 has 15 amino acids. V was clipped by 3 bases and J by 6 bases; unmatched bases: 6.

This clone was recorded a few times. The rearrangement uses TRBV27 and TRBJ1-2, with D tentatively TRBD1 (6 bases). The ends were cut back, 1 base at V and 2 bases at J, with 17 bases in the middle. The germline V gene has CDR1 MNHEY and CDR2 SMNVEV (reference sequence). The CDR3 length is 17 residues. The CDR3 bases are TGTGCCAGCAGTTTATGGGGGGGGCCGGGTTTGAACTATGGCTACACCTTC. Amino acid sequence: CASSLWGGPGLNYGYTF.

The chain carries TRBV2 and TRBJ2-7, with D perhaps TRBD1 (6 bases). Germline V gene data show CDR1 as SNHLY and CDR2 as FYNNEI. Between the trimmed V and J ends, which lost 2 bases and 0 bases, there was a span of 8 bases. This CDR3 region has 14 residues. CDR3 DNA sequence: TGTGCCAGCAGTGAACGGGACAACTCCTACGAGCAGTACTTC. Its protein is CASSERDNSYEQYF.

The chain links TRBV5-6 to TRBJ1-2; perhaps TRBD1 as D (6 bases). CDR3 length: 16 amino acids. The germline gives CDR1 SGHDT, CDR2 YYEEEE. The ends were cut back, 3 bases at V and 3 bases at J, with 18 bases in the middle. As DNA, the CDR3 is TGTGCCAGCAGCTCCATTCTGCGGGGGGCGGACTATGGCTACACCTTC. Amino acids: CASSSILRGADYGYTF.

The genes are TRBV14 and TRBJ2-4, with 8 bases fitting TRBD1. Trimming removed 0 bases from V and 5 bases from J; junction bases left unmatched: 6. The CDR3 has 16 residues. Germline V gives CDR1 SGHDN, CDR2 FVKESK. The CDR3 DNA is TGTGCCAGCAGCCAAGATCGGACAGGGTACCAAAACATTCAGTACTTC. Translation gives CASSQDRTGYQNIQYF.

V gene TRBV7-2 combines with J gene TRBJ1-6, with a tentative D call TRBD1 (6 bases). This CDR3 has 15 amino acids. Trimming pared 4 bases from V and 11 bases from J, leaving 18 bases between. In germline, CDR1 is SGHTA, CDR2 FQGNSA. DNA of the CDR3: TGTGCCAGCAGCTCAACGACAGGAATTGGCCCACCCCTCCACTTT. This codes for CASSSTTGIGPPLHF.

The chain links TRBV5-8 to TRBJ2-2; 16 bases align to TRBD2. The trim removed 4 bases at V and 6 bases at J, leaving 6 bases unmatched. The CDR3 is made up of 17 amino acids. The germline V gene encodes CDR1 SGHTS and CDR2 YDEGEE. In DNA, the CDR3 is TGTGCCAGCAGCCCCGGGACTAGCGGGAGGGCGGCCGGGGAGCTGTTTTTT. Translation gives CASSPGTSGRAAGELFF.

Written as DNA, the CDR3 is TGTGCCACCAGCCCGGGACAGCCCGACTATGGCTACACCTTC. This gives the protein CATSPGQPDYGYTF. The V call is TRBV15, the J call TRBJ1-2; TRBD1 aligns across 7 bases. CDR3 size: 14 residues. J gave up 3 bases and V 5 bases, and 6 bases lay outside the gene matches. Germline lookup yields CDR1 LNHNV and CDR2 YYDKDF (reference sequence).

The chain carries TRBV18 and TRBJ2-1, with TRBD2 identical over 7 bases. Germline-derived CDR1 and CDR2 are KGHSH and LQKENI. The junction had 12 bases not matched to a gene; V was cut back by 3 bases and J by 7 bases. The CDR3 has 16 amino acids. The CDR3 spells CASSPYFRGSRNEQFF. In nucleotides, the CDR3 is TGTGCCAGCTCACCCTACTTTCGCGGGAGTAGGAATGAGCAGTTCTTC.